Listed below are T cell receptor beta chains from one sample, sequenced in a study of blood T cell repertoires in COVID-19. The protocol was immunoSEQ multiplex PCR, while the TCRdb copy is restricted to in-frame clones and leaves out a portion. Of about 290,000 clones in the sample, nearly 90% were seen once. What was sequenced was peripheral blood. The receptors derive from a young woman with COVID-19, enrolled during active disease. Each CDR3 is given with its conserved first and last residue. Each record gives: clone size, J gene, V gene, D gene, CDR3 protein, CDR3 DNA. The D gene is left open where the match is weak. Expanded clones are given a class, and other clones once, few, many or no size at all.

>NA|TRBJ2-7|TRBV5-4|TRBD1
CASSLVGQDHREQYF
TGTGCCAGCAGCTTGGTCGGACAGGATCATCGCGAGCAGTACTTC
>NA|TRBJ2-7|TRBV5-4|NA
CASSLGPRPYEQYF
TGTGCCAGCAGCTTGGGCCCGAGGCCCTACGAGCAGTACTTC
>NA|TRBJ2-5|TRBV5-6|TRBD2
CASSPDGGVRETQYF
TGTGCCAGCAGCCCCGATGGGGGGGTAAGGGAGACCCAGTACTTC
>NA|TRBJ1-4|TRBV7-8|NA
CASSLELLGLPDNEKLFF
TGTGCCAGCAGCTTAGAACTCCTGGGGCTTCCAGATAATGAAAAACTGTTTTTT
>NA|TRBJ1-1|TRBV11-2|NA
CASSLSGVGTEAFF
TGTGCCAGCAGCTTATCAGGGGTTGGCACTGAAGCTTTCTTT
>NA|TRBJ1-3|TRBV5-4|TRBD1
CASSLGQGYSGNTIYF
TGTGCCAGCAGCTTGGGACAGGGGTACTCTGGAAACACCATATATTTT
>NA|TRBJ2-2|TRBV5-8|TRBD1
CASSLNRGQNTGELFF
TGTGCCAGCAGCTTAAACAGGGGACAGAACACCGGGGAGCTGTTTTTT
>NA|TRBJ2-1|TRBV7-7|TRBD2
CASSSSSGIYNEQFF
TGTGCCAGCAGCTCCTCTAGCGGGATCTACAATGAGCAGTTCTTC
>NA|TRBJ2-3|TRBV3-1/TRBV3-2|TRBD2
CASSVTSGGVEDTQYF
TGTGCCAGCAGCGTGACTAGCGGGGGGGTGGAAGATACGCAGTATTTT
>NA|TRBJ2-1|TRBV18|NA
CASSPRTGLGDEQFF
TGTGCCAGCTCACCCAGAACAGGGCTGGGGGATGAGCAGTTCTTC
>NA|TRBJ1-1|TRBV11-2|NA
CASSLVAGNTEAFF
TGTGCCAGCAGCTTAGTGGCAGGGAACACTGAAGCTTTCTTT
>NA|TRBJ1-5|TRBV6-5|NA
CASNLSPGGNQPQHF
TGTGCCAGCAACCTATCACCGGGGGGCAATCAGCCCCAGCATTTT
>NA|TRBJ2-1|TRBV3-1/TRBV3-2|TRBD2
CASSQGGPTSDYNEQFF
TGTGCCAGCAGCCAAGGAGGTCCGACTAGCGACTACAATGAGCAGTTCTTC
>NA|TRBJ2-2|TRBV3-1/TRBV3-2|NA
CASSQRVSGELFF
TGTGCCAGCAGCCAGAGAGTCTCCGGGGAGCTGTTTTTT
>NA|TRBJ2-5|TRBV21-1|NA
CASAGWDTEETQYF
TGTGCCAGCGCGGGCTGGGACACTGAAGAGACCCAGTACTTC
>NA|TRBJ2-2|TRBV19|NA
CASNQVPSGELFF
TGTGCCAGTAACCAGGTACCCTCCGGGGAGCTGTTTTTT
>NA|TRBJ2-5|TRBV6-5|NA
CASSLLKLGTQYF
TGTGCCAGCAGTTTACTAAAACTGGGGACCCAGTACTTC
>once|TRBJ1-2|TRBV6-5|TRBD1
CASNTGTVRYGYTF
TGTGCCAGCAATACCGGGACAGTTCGCTATGGCTACACCTTC
>NA|TRBJ2-3|TRBV5-6|NA
CASSFGLGGRDTQYF
TGTGCCAGCAGCTTTGGTTTGGGGGGGCGAGATACGCAGTATTTT
>NA|TRBJ2-2|TRBV2|TRBD1
CASSDQGARNTGELFF
TGTGCCAGCAGTGATCAGGGGGCGAGGAACACCGGGGAGCTGTTTTTT
>NA|TRBJ1-2|TRBV12-3/TRBV12-4|NA
CASTPGGGGGYTF
TGTGCCAGCACTCCCGGGGGTGGTGGTGGCTACACCTTC
>NA|TRBJ1-2|TRBV5-1|NA
CASSFGADRYGYTF
TGCGCCAGCAGCTTCGGAGCAGATCGGTATGGCTACACCTTC
>once|TRBJ2-7|TRBV5-1|NA
CASSLVSGAHEQYF
TGCGCCAGCAGCTTGGTGTCAGGGGCCCACGAGCAGTACTTC
>NA|TRBJ1-1|TRBV3-1/TRBV3-2|TRBD1
CASSPILGTGTEAFF
TGTGCCAGCAGCCCTATCCTCGGGACAGGGACTGAAGCTTTCTTT
>NA|TRBJ2-7|TRBV2|NA
CASSESRSQIRYEQYF
TGTGCCAGCAGTGAATCTAGGAGTCAGATCCGCTACGAGCAGTACTTC
>NA|TRBJ2-3|TRBV7-2|TRBD2
CASSLVATSGGFTDTQYF
TGTGCCAGCAGCTTAGTTGCCACTAGCGGGGGGTTCACAGATACGCAGTATTTT
>NA|TRBJ2-1|TRBV7-2|NA
CASILLRPDGEQFF
TGTGCCAGCATCCTCCTTAGGCCTGACGGGGAGCAGTTCTTC
>NA|TRBJ2-5|TRBV19|TRBD2
CASSPLAEGPQYF
TGTGCCAGTAGCCCACTAGCGGAAGGTCCCCAGTACTTC
>NA|TRBJ2-3|TRBV28|NA
CASSLFRGSSTDTQYF
TGTGCCAGCAGTTTATTCAGGGGTTCTAGCACAGATACGCAGTATTTT
>NA|TRBJ1-2|TRBV28|NA
CASTRGGANYGYTF
TGTGCCAGCACCCGGGGGGGGGCTAACTATGGCTACACCTTC
>NA|TRBJ1-1|TRBV10-3|NA
CAISDREGYTEAFF
TGTGCCATCAGTGACAGGGAGGGGTACACTGAAGCTTTCTTT
>NA|TRBJ2-3|TRBV6-5|NA
CASSSGVTRTDTQYF
TGTGCCAGCAGTTCTGGAGTTACCCGAACAGATACGCAGTATTTT
>NA|TRBJ1-2|TRBV19|NA
CASSPHRDYGYTF
TGTGCCAGTAGCCCCCACAGGGACTATGGCTACACCTTC
>once|TRBJ1-2|TRBV29-1|TRBD1
CSVVRTGEYGYTF
TGCAGCGTTGTCCGGACAGGGGAATATGGCTACACCTTC
>NA|TRBJ1-2|TRBV19|NA
CASNVGDYHGYTF
TGTGCCAGTAACGTAGGGGATTATCATGGCTACACCTTC
>NA|TRBJ1-6|TRBV19|NA
CASSRTRTAPSNSPLHF
TGTGCCAGTAGTAGGACCAGGACAGCACCGTCTAATTCACCCCTCCACTTT
>few|TRBJ1-2|TRBV9|NA
CASTLWGDGYTF
TGTGCCAGCACCCTGTGGGGAGATGGCTACACCTTC
>NA|TRBJ2-7|TRBV3-1/TRBV3-2|TRBD2
CASSHGRGALEEQYF
TGTGCCAGCAGCCATGGGCGGGGGGCCTTAGAAGAGCAGTACTTC
>NA|TRBJ1-2|TRBV6-5|NA
CASSHKIYGYTF
TGTGCCAGCAGTCACAAAATCTATGGCTACACCTTC
>once|TRBJ2-2|TRBV24-1|TRBD1
CATSDWDSTGELFF
TGTGCCACCAGTGATTGGGACAGCACCGGGGAGCTGTTTTTT
>NA|TRBJ1-1|TRBV3-1/TRBV3-2|TRBD1
CASSRRTGTGVEAFF
TGTGCCAGCAGCCGGAGAACCGGGACAGGGGTTGAAGCTTTCTTT
>NA|TRBJ2-5|TRBV27|NA
CASSSRSPQETQYF
TGTGCCAGCAGTTCCCGGAGTCCCCAAGAGACCCAGTACTTC
>once|TRBJ2-2|TRBV5-4|TRBD2
CASSQPSGGARTGELFF
TGTGCCAGCAGTCAACCGAGCGGGGGGGCCCGTACCGGGGAGCTGTTTTTT
>NA|TRBJ2-1|TRBV5-1|TRBD2
CASSEGLADYNEQFF
TGCGCCAGCAGCGAGGGACTAGCAGACTACAATGAGCAGTTCTTC
>NA|TRBJ1-5|TRBV27|NA
CASSASWDTNQPQHF
TGTGCCAGCAGTGCCTCATGGGACACAAATCAGCCCCAGCATTTT
>NA|TRBJ1-1|TRBV5-1|TRBD1
CASSSSGTAIGTEAFF
TGCGCCAGCAGCTCCTCCGGGACAGCCATAGGGACTGAAGCTTTCTTT
>NA|TRBJ1-1|TRBV4-2|NA
CASSQDQGGGQFEAFF
TGTGCCAGCAGCCAAGATCAGGGAGGGGGGCAGTTTGAAGCTTTCTTT
>NA|TRBJ2-3|TRBV2|NA
CASLEGTVADTQYF
TGTGCCAGTCTCGAGGGCACAGTGGCAGATACGCAGTATTTT
>NA|TRBJ2-7|TRBV6-5|TRBD1
CASTWDSPYEQYF
TGTGCCAGCACCTGGGACAGCCCCTACGAGCAGTACTTC
>once|TRBJ2-5|TRBV24-1|TRBD1
CATSLTGGPQETQYF
TGTGCCACCAGCTTGACAGGGGGACCTCAAGAGACCCAGTACTTC
>NA|TRBJ1-3|TRBV2|TRBD1
CASRDSSSGNTIYF
TGTGCCAGCCGGGACAGTTCCTCTGGAAACACCATATATTTT
>NA|TRBJ2-7|TRBV4-1|TRBD1
CASSQRQGGSYEQYF
TGCGCCAGCAGCCAGAGACAGGGGGGGTCCTACGAGCAGTACTTC
>NA|TRBJ1-4|TRBV29-1|NA
CSVRRVSGEKLFF
TGCAGCGTAAGGAGGGTTAGCGGAGAAAAACTGTTTTTT